Below, 13 T cell receptor beta chains from the same sample are listed, as sequenced in a study of blood T cells in healthy people across ages. A second PCR, run for about 7 to 11 cycles, used a sample-barcoded 5' primer plus a J-beta primer mix. Each CDR3 protein gets one entry after TCRdb re-called the 5' RACE reads with MiXCR. The sample carries fewer than 1.5 million distinct CDR3 sequences, around two fifths recorded once. The sample taken for sequencing was blood. These receptors were collected from a woman aged 18-29 years in good health.

This clonotype was counted between two and nine times. The chain joins TRBV11-2 to TRBJ2-7, with TRBD2 matching over 9 bases. V shed 1 base, J shed 1 base, and the junction held 5 bases outside the gene matches. CDR3 length equals 16 residues. Per germline, CDR1 SGHAT and CDR2 FQNNGV. CDR3 nucleotide sequence: TGTGCCAGCAGCTTAGCTAGCGGGGAAAGGTCCTACGAGCAGTACTTC. Its protein product is CASSLASGERSYEQYF.

With regard to this clonotype: A much larger clone lies a single base off, so this may be a read error. The chain carries TRBV4-1 and TRBJ2-3, with TRBD2 matching 9 bases. Germline V gene sequence: CDR1 MGHRA, CDR2 YSYEKL. The CDR3 consists of 16 residues. The CDR3 bases are TGCACCAGCAGCCAGGACCTAGCGGGGTCCGTGGATACGCAGTATTTT. This gives the protein CTSSQDLAGSVDTQYF.

This clonotype has just a few counts. The chain couples TRBV27 to TRBJ2-7, with a weak D call TRBD2 (6 bases). The germline V gene encodes CDR1 MNHEY and CDR2 SMNVEV (reference sequence). This CDR3 is 15 amino acids long. V lost 3 bases and J 3 bases, leaving 15 bases between the germline ends. CDR3 sequence (DNA): TGTGCCAGCAGTTTCGTCGGGAGCTCCTTCTACGAGCAGTACTTC. Protein sequence: CASSFVGSSFYEQYF.

This clonotype was observed a handful of times. The chain joins TRBV24-1 to TRBJ2-2; possibly TRBD2 for D (6 bases). CDR1 is KGHDR, CDR2 SFDVKD, per germline. This CDR3 spans 14 amino acids. V dropped 2 bases and J dropped 6 bases, with 9 bases sitting between them. The CDR3 nucleotides read TGTGCCACCAGTGATTCGGCTAGCGCCGGGGAGCTGTTTTTT. Residues: CATSDSASAGELFF.

This chain links TRBV25-1 with TRBJ1-5, with D possibly TRBD1 on 5 matching bases. V lost 4 bases and J lost 2, with 9 bases in between. The CDR3 sequence is 14 residues long. Germline V CDR1 and CDR2: MGHDK, SYGVNS. The CDR3 DNA reads as TGTGCCAGCAGTGGCCAGGGCCGCAATCAGCCCCAGCATTTT. This encodes CASSGQGRNQPQHF.

This chain connects TRBV10-1 to TRBJ2-3, with TRBD1 as a possible D gene (6 bases). CDR3 size: 17 residues. Trimming removed 0 bases from V and 3 bases from J, with 16 bases in between. Germline assignment: CDR1 WNHNN and CDR2 SYGVQD (reference sequence). The CDR3 DNA reads as TGCGCCAGCAGTGAGTCGATAGCCCTCAGGGGAACAGATACGCAGTATTTT. As protein: CASSESIALRGTDTQYF.

This clonotype was counted only a few times. The chain is built from TRBV5-1 and TRBJ2-3; 7 positions agree with TRBD1. After removal of 7 bases from V and 4 bases from J, the junction contained 12 bases not matched to a gene. This CDR3 contains 15 residues. Looked up from germline, CDR1 is SGHRS and CDR2 is YFSETQ. The CDR3 loop reads CASHLTGLVADTQYF. The CDR3 region has the DNA TGCGCCAGCCATCTGACAGGGCTCGTTGCAGATACGCAGTATTTT.

This clonotype was recorded a few times. This chain uses TRBV12-3 or TRBV12-4 with TRBJ2-7; a weak D match, TRBD1 (6 bases). Trimming left V 5 bases short and J 2 bases short, with 13 bases between. The CDR3 is made up of 14 amino acids. The CDR3 region has the DNA TGTGCCAGCAGTCCACGGGACACCACCTACGAGCAGTACTTC. It specifies CASSPRDTTYEQYF.

V gene TRBV4-1 combines with J gene TRBJ2-1; D unresolved. Deletions cut 4 bases from V and 2 bases from J, with 18 bases between. The CDR3 consists of 17 residues. CDR1 and CDR2 (germline): MGHRA, YSYEKL. CDR3 sequence: CASSRSVGRETYNEQFF. CDR3 nucleotides: TGCGCCAGCAGCCGGAGCGTAGGACGAGAAACCTACAATGAGCAGTTCTTC.

V is TRBV20-1 and J is TRBJ2-1; the D is unclear. Germline V CDR1 and CDR2: DFQATT, SNEGSKA (reference sequence). The CDR3 is 16 amino acids. Trimming cost V 7 bases and J 3 bases, with 22 bases left between them. CDR3 DNA sequence: TGCAGTGAAAGGAACGCGCGTAAGGTGGGCTACAATGAGCAGTTCTTC. It is translated as CSERNARKVGYNEQFF.

The chain has TRBV7-9 and TRBJ2-1; 7 bases fit TRBD1. The CDR3 length is 15 residues. V was pared by 6 bases and J by 2 bases, with 7 bases of the junction left unmatched. Looked up from germline, CDR1 is SEHNR and CDR2 is FQNEAQ (reference sequence). The CDR3 here is CASRRQGVTYNEQFF. In DNA, the CDR3 is TGTGCCAGCAGACGTCAGGGGGTCACCTACAATGAGCAGTTCTTC.

This clonotype appeared a few times. The V call is TRBV11-1, the J call TRBJ2-7; no clear D gene. The CDR3 totals 15 residues. Trimming pared 6 bases from V and 2 bases from J, leaving 17 bases between. Germline assignment: CDR1 SGHAT and CDR2 FQDESV (reference sequence). The chain's CDR3 is CASRDPVGAPYEQYF. The DNA for the CDR3 is TGTGCCAGCAGAGACCCTGTGGGCGCCCCCTACGAGCAGTACTTC.

The genes are TRBV10-3 and TRBJ2-7; TRBD2 is a possible D gene (7 bases). Trimming removed 2 bases from V and 3 bases from J, with 20 bases in between. Germline V CDR1 and CDR2: ENHRY, SYGVKD. The CDR3 loop spans 17 amino acids. CDR3 DNA: TGTGCCATCAGTGAGAGTGCCCAACAGGGACTAAACTACGAGCAGTACTTC. Protein: CAISESAQQGLNYEQYF.